The T cell receptor beta chain under discussion was sequenced for a study of cytomegalovirus exposure and HLA in healthy donors. Points from the study as a whole: The study had only CMV serostatus as immune exposure information.

About this clone: What it binds is unknown.

PCR was performed using 60 Vbeta and 13 Jbeta primers. Here immunoSEQ multiplex PCR was the method, and the copy in TCRdb shows in-frame clones only, minus some. The sample records some 160,000 clones, 80% to 85% being singletons. This receptor was obtained from a young man in good health and CMV-seronegative. Specimen: PBMCs.

The CDR3, as DNA: TGTGCCATCGCGGGGGGCGGCAAAGCTTTCTTT. As protein: CAIAGGGKAFF. The chain carries TRBV28 and TRBJ1-1; D is perhaps TRBD1 (6 bases). The CDR3 consists of 11 residues. Trimming took 10 bases from V and 9 from J, leaving 15 bases between them. Per the germline V gene, CDR1 is MDHEN and CDR2 is SYDVKM. Full variable domain (outside the CDR3, taken from reference TRBV28 and TRBJ1-1): DVKVTQSSRYLVKRTGEKVFLECVQDMDHENMFWYRQDPGLGLRLIYFSYDVKMKEKGDIPEGYSVSREKKERFSLILESASTNQTSMYLCAIAGGGKAFFGQGTRLTVV.